A single sample is the source of the 11 T cell receptor beta chains below, sequenced in a study of blood T cells in healthy people across ages (dated by TCRdb to between 2015 and 2016). The method behind the library was 5' RACE. Sequenced using an Illumina HiSeq 2500. The second PCR ran for roughly 7 to 11 cycles and used a J-beta primer mix along with a sample-barcoded 5' primer. TCRdb ran its own pipeline on the public reads, namely fastp trimming at Q25 and MiXCR clone calling, and kept in-frame beta chains. Entries are consolidated by CDR3 protein sequence, retaining the most common genes and DNA. The sample yields around 780,000 distinct CDR3 sequences; about 61% were counted once. About 26% of the sample comes from the top ten. Sequencing was carried out using blood. These receptors originate from a man in his forties in good health.

The V gene is TRBV11-3, the J gene TRBJ2-7, with TRBD1 as a possible D gene (6 bases). The germline V gene encodes CDR1 SGHNT and CDR2 YENEEA. V lost 6 bases and J lost 7, with 25 bases in between. This CDR3 has 16 residues. The CDR3 sequence is CASSSIRGSSYNEQYF. CDR3 nucleotide sequence: TGTGCCAGCAGTTCGATCAGGGGCAGCTCCTACAATGAGCAGTACTTC.

This chain uses TRBV28 with TRBJ1-4; TRBD1 aligns across 8 bases. V gave up 1 base and J gave up 4 bases; unmatched junction bases: 5. This CDR3 has 16 residues. Germline lookup yields CDR1 MDHEN and CDR2 SYDVKM. This CDR3 is CASSLYTGGDNEKLFF. Written as DNA, the CDR3 is TGTGCCAGCAGTTTATACACAGGGGGTGATAATGAAAAACTGTTTTTT.

V gene TRBV29-1 combines with J gene TRBJ1-1; TRBD1 matches at 9 bases. With 4 bases clipped from V and 3 bases from J, the junction kept 9 bases outside the gene matches. The CDR3 contains 15 residues. Germline lookup yields CDR1 SQVTM and CDR2 ANQGSEA. The CDR3 region is CSVGGWTGAYTEAFF. CDR3 nucleotide sequence: TGCAGCGTTGGGGGGTGGACAGGGGCGTACACTGAAGCTTTCTTT.

The V and J genes are TRBV20-1 and TRBJ2-7, with D unresolved. The germline V gene has CDR1 DFQATT and CDR2 SNEGSKA (reference sequence). The CDR3 runs 14 residues. V lost 0 bases and J lost 2, with 11 bases in between. In DNA form, the CDR3 reads TGCAGTGCTAGAGATTGGGTGGGGACCTACGAGCAGTACTTC. It specifies CSARDWVGTYEQYF.

This clonotype was seen ten or more times. The rearrangement uses TRBV2 and TRBJ1-1; maybe TRBD1 (6 bases). The CDR3 consists of 14 residues. Between the trimmed V and J ends, which lost 7 bases and 1 base, there was a span of 13 bases. Germline CDR1 reads SNHLY; CDR2 reads FYNNEI. CDR3 region: CASMAPTGNTEAFF. CDR3 DNA: TGTGCCAGCATGGCCCCGACAGGGAACACTGAAGCTTTCTTT.

The sample holds one count of this clonotype. This CDR3 reads CASAMEGSAKNIQYF. In DNA form, the CDR3 reads TGTGCCAGCGCGATGGAGGGGAGTGCCAAAAACATTCAGTACTTC. The chain is built from TRBV11-3 and TRBJ2-4; D may be TRBD2 (6 bases). The germline V and J ends were trimmed by 8 bases and 1 base, with 15 bases remaining between them. Germline V CDR1 and CDR2: SGHNT, YENEEA. The CDR3 covers 15 residues. Drawing the rest from reference TRBV11-3 and TRBJ2-4, the complete variable domain is EAGVVQSPRYKIIEKKQPVAFWCNPISGHNTLYWYLQNLGQGPELLIRYENEEAVDDSQLPKDRFSAERLKGVDSTLKIQPAELGDSAVYLCASAMEGSAKNIQYFGAGTRLSVL.

The J gene is TRBJ1-1, the V gene TRBV28, with 9 bases identical to TRBD1. J lost 5 bases, V lost 2 bases, and 6 bases had no gene match. This CDR3 comprises 15 residues. CDR1 is MDHEN, CDR2 SYDVKM, per germline. The CDR3 reads CASSLGTGFRTEAFF. DNA for the CDR3: TGTGCCAGCAGTTTAGGGACAGGGTTTCGGACTGAAGCTTTCTTT.

At least ten counts were recorded for this clonotype. V usage is TRBV28 and J usage is TRBJ2-7; no firm D call. The V end lost 1 base, the J end lost 1 base, and 11 bases lay between the germline ends. CDR1 and CDR2 from the germline V gene are MDHEN and SYDVKM. The CDR3 is 15 residues long. CDR3 sequence (DNA): TGTGCCAGCAGTTTATATACTATGGGGTCCTACGAGCAGTACTTC. Residues: CASSLYTMGSYEQYF. Full variable domain (outside the CDR3, taken from reference TRBV28 and TRBJ2-7): DVKVTQSSRYLVKRTGEKVFLECVQDMDHENMFWYRQDPGLGLRLIYFSYDVKMKEKGDIPEGYSVSREKKERFSLILESASTNQTSMYLCASSLYTMGSYEQYFGPGTRLTVT.

V gene TRBV4-3 combines with J gene TRBJ2-1; a weak D match, TRBD2 (6 bases). Trimming took off 3 bases at V and 8 bases at J, with 17 bases between the two ends. The germline V gene encodes CDR1 LGHNA and CDR2 YSLEER. The CDR3 is 15 residues long. DNA of the CDR3: TGCGCCAGCAGCCAGTTGGCCCTCCCGGGGGATGAGCAGTTCTTC. The encoded protein is CASSQLALPGDEQFF.

The rearrangement links TRBV6-5 to TRBJ1-2; 7 nucleotides match TRBD1. V shed 2 bases, J shed 6 bases, and the junction held 3 bases outside the gene matches. The CDR3 has 13 amino acids. Germline-derived CDR1 and CDR2 are MNHEY and SVGAGI. The CDR3 bases are TGTGCCAGCAGTTACGAGGGGGCCAATGGCTACACCTTC. As protein: CASSYEGANGYTF.

The chain joins TRBV28 to TRBJ2-5, with D hard to call. The ends were cut back, 5 bases at V and 0 bases at J, with 10 bases in the middle. The CDR3 spans 14 residues. CDR1 is MDHEN and CDR2 is SYDVKM in the germline V gene. CDR3 in DNA: TGTGCCAGCAGTGACCCCGGCCACCAAGAGACCCAGTACTTC. It codes for CASSDPGHQETQYF.